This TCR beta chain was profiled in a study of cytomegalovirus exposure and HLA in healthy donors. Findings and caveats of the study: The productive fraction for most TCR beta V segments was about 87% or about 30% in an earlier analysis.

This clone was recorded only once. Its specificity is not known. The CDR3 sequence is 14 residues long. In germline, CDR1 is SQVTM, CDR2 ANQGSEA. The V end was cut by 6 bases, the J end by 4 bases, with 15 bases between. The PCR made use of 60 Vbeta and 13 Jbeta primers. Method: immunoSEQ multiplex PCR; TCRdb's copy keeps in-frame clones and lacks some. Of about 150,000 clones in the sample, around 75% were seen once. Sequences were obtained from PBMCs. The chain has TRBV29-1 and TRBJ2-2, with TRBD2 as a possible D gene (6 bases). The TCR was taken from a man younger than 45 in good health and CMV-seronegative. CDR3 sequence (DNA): TGCAGCGTGGTGTATCGGGAGAGCACCGGGGAGCTGTTTTTT. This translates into CSVVYRESTGELFF.